The rows below give T cell receptor beta chains drawn from one sample of a study of T cell repertoires in ileal Crohn's disease. Sequencing used immunoSEQ multiplex PCR; TCRdb keeps in-frame clones, though not all of them. The table records about 9,200 clones, around 79% of them present only once. The specimen sequenced was ileal tissue. All receptors derive from an adult with Crohn's disease. The CDR3 runs from the conserved cysteine through the conserved F or W. D genes are given only for firm matches. Some rows mark clone size as missing; the rest say once, few, many or name a class of expanded clone.

d_gene	v_gene	abundance	j_gene	CDR3aa	CDR3nt
-	TRBV7-9	few	TRBJ1-5	CASSLGPGVGQPQHF	TGTGCCAGCAGCTTAGGTCCCGGGGTGGGTCAGCCCCAGCATTTT
-	TRBV15	-	TRBJ1-2	CATSRASTGILTNYGYTF	TGTGCCACCAGCAGAGCCTCAACAGGGATTCTGACGAACTATGGCTACACCTTC
TRBD1	TRBV5-4	-	TRBJ2-7	CASSLDRVGEQYF	TGTGCCAGCAGCCTGGACAGGGTCGGCGAGCAGTACTTC
TRBD1	TRBV4-1	-	TRBJ2-7	CASSQDRGRGRIEQYF	TGCGCCAGCAGCCAAGATAGGGGCAGGGGGCGGATTGAGCAGTACTTC
TRBD1	TRBV6-1	-	TRBJ1-5	CASSGSGTGRWNQPQHF	TGTGCCAGCAGTGGGTCCGGGACAGGTCGATGGAATCAGCCCCAGCATTTT
TRBD2	TRBV5-1	-	TRBJ2-5	CASSGLAGGRETQYF	TGCGCCAGCAGTGGACTAGCGGGGGGACGAGAGACCCAGTACTTC
-	TRBV15	-	TRBJ2-7	CATSSVRGTYEQYF	TGTGCCACCAGCAGCGTCCGGGGGACCTACGAGCAGTACTTC
-	TRBV19	-	TRBJ1-5	CASSINPRQSGHNQPQHF	TGTGCCAGTAGTATTAATCCGCGGCAGTCCGGCCACAATCAGCCCCAGCATTTT
-	TRBV6-1	-	TRBJ1-5	CASSAGFQPQHF	TGTGCCAGCAGCGCAGGGTTTCAGCCCCAGCATTTT
TRBD1	TRBV30	-	TRBJ2-7	CAWRGKAYRDRGAYEQYF	TGTGCCTGGAGGGGAAAGGCTTACCGGGACAGGGGAGCCTACGAGCAGTACTTC
-	TRBV21-1	-	TRBJ2-4	CASSNLFHKNIQYF	TGTGCCAGCAGCAACCTATTTCACAAAAACATTCAGTACTTC
-	TRBV4-1	few	TRBJ2-1	CASSQSTGTPRHEQFF	TGCGCCAGCAGCCAGAGTACCGGGACTCCAAGACATGAGCAGTTCTTC
-	TRBV6-6	few	TRBJ2-2	CASSPSSVSGELFF	TGTGCCAGCAGTCCTTCTAGCGTCAGCGGGGAGCTGTTTTTT
TRBD2	TRBV6-1	-	TRBJ2-7	CASSATSGGRSSYEQYF	TGTGCCAGCAGTGCGACTAGCGGAGGGAGGTCGTCCTACGAGCAGTACTTC
-	TRBV30	-	TRBJ1-4	CAWSSLGLTPEKLFF	TGTGCCTGGAGTTCCTTGGGACTCACCCCCGAAAAACTGTTTTTT
-	TRBV5-1	-	TRBJ2-7	CASSRSPPPEQYF	TGCGCCAGCAGCCGGAGCCCCCCTCCCGAGCAGTACTTC
TRBD1	TRBV7-2	-	TRBJ1-1	CASSLRQGNTEAFF	TGTGCCAGCAGCTTGAGACAGGGGAACACTGAAGCTTTCTTT
TRBD2	TRBV19	-	TRBJ2-7	CASTTLPGTTNSYEQYF	TGTGCCAGTACCACCTTGCCCGGGACTACCAACTCCTACGAGCAGTACTTC
-	TRBV7-2	once	TRBJ2-7	CASSSEEDFYEQYF	TGTGCCAGCAGCTCCGAGGAGGACTTCTACGAGCAGTACTTC
-	TRBV5-1	-	TRBJ2-1	CASSLAVSVNEQFF	TGCGCCAGCAGCTTGGCCGTGTCAGTAAATGAGCAGTTCTTC
TRBD1	TRBV6-5	-	TRBJ1-2	CASSPIGQGAHGYTF	TGTGCCAGCAGCCCAATAGGACAGGGGGCCCATGGCTACACCTTC
TRBD2	TRBV29-1	once	TRBJ2-1	CSVDNPGLAGGRYNEQFF	TGCAGCGTTGATAATCCGGGACTAGCGGGAGGGAGGTACAATGAGCAGTTCTTC
-	TRBV2	-	TRBJ2-2	CASRSGVSGELFF	TGTGCCAGCAGATCAGGGGTATCCGGGGAGCTGTTTTTT
-	TRBV6-4	-	TRBJ2-7	CASSDSADTANEQYF	TGTGCCAGCAGTGACTCGGCGGATACTGCGAACGAGCAGTACTTC
TRBD1	TRBV5-6	-	TRBJ1-2	CASSPRQGASYGYTF	TGTGCCAGCAGCCCGCGACAGGGGGCATCCTATGGCTACACCTTC
-	TRBV2	-	TRBJ1-2	CASGLRTSRNYGYTF	TGTGCCAGCGGGTTACGTACTAGCCGGAACTATGGCTACACCTTC
TRBD2	TRBV5-6	once	TRBJ2-3	CASSLVAGGKADTQYF	TGTGCCAGCAGCTTAGTCGCGGGAGGGAAGGCAGATACGCAGTATTTT
TRBD2	TRBV4-2	-	TRBJ2-3	CASSQDGSGGFTDTQYF	TGTGCCAGCAGCCAAGATGGAAGCGGGGGTTTCACAGATACGCAGTATTTT
TRBD1	TRBV29-1	once	TRBJ1-3	CSVGQGGSGNTIYF	TGCAGCGTCGGACAGGGGGGCTCTGGAAACACCATATATTTT
-	TRBV15	-	TRBJ1-3	CATSRESSGNTIYF	TGTGCCACCAGCAGAGAGAGCTCTGGAAACACCATATATTTT
-	TRBV6-1	-	TRBJ2-2	CASSKARSTGELFF	TGTGCCAGCAGTAAAGCGCGGTCCACCGGGGAGCTGTTTTTT
-	TRBV11-1	few	TRBJ2-1	CASSSHRDTSYNEQFF	TGTGCCAGCAGCTCCCACCGGGACACCTCATACAATGAGCAGTTCTTC
TRBD1	TRBV9	-	TRBJ1-2	CASSADRDRVYGYTF	TGTGCCAGCAGCGCAGACCGGGACAGAGTCTATGGCTACACCTTC
-	TRBV5-1	-	TRBJ2-3	CASSWSLITDTQYF	TGCGCCAGCAGCTGGTCCCTAATCACAGATACGCAGTATTTT
-	TRBV5-6	-	TRBJ2-2	CASSFNGELFF	TGTGCCAGCAGCTTTAACGGGGAGCTGTTTTTT
TRBD1	TRBV6-6	-	TRBJ1-1	CASVTGVEAFF	TGTGCCAGCGTAACAGGGGTCGAAGCTTTCTTT
TRBD1	TRBV10-3	few	TRBJ1-2	CAISEPGQGINYGYTF	TGTGCCATCAGTGAGCCAGGACAGGGAATAAACTATGGCTACACCTTC
TRBD1	TRBV18	-	TRBJ1-1	CASSPGQGTEAFF	TGTGCCAGCTCTCCGGGACAGGGCACTGAAGCTTTCTTT
TRBD2	TRBV5-6	-	TRBJ2-7	CASSPGLAQLSYEQYF	TGTGCCAGCAGTCCGGGACTAGCGCAGCTATCCTACGAGCAGTACTTC
-	TRBV6-1	-	TRBJ1-6	CASSQAGDYSPLHF	TGTGCCAGCAGCCAGGCAGGGGATTATTCACCCCTCCACTTT
-	TRBV10-3	-	TRBJ2-7	CAISETRESPYEQYF	TGTGCCATCAGTGAGACGAGGGAATCACCCTACGAGCAGTACTTC
-	TRBV11-2	-	TRBJ1-5	CASSLNTDQPQHF	TGTGCCAGCAGCCTCAACACCGATCAGCCCCAGCATTTT
TRBD1	TRBV7-3	-	TRBJ1-2	CASSLRGGLDYGYTF	TGTGCCAGCAGCTTAAGAGGGGGCTTAGACTATGGCTACACCTTC
TRBD2	TRBV2	-	TRBJ2-1	CASTWPLLAPLDEQFF	TGTGCCAGCACCTGGCCCCTACTAGCGCCCCTGGATGAGCAGTTCTTC
-	TRBV21-1	few	TRBJ2-1	CASSRSRVNYNEQFF	TGTGCCAGCAGCAGAAGCAGGGTAAACTACAATGAGCAGTTCTTC
-	TRBV21-1	once	TRBJ2-7	CASSKEGDRASYEQYF	TGTGCCAGCAGCAAAGAGGGGGACAGGGCATCCTACGAGCAGTACTTC
-	TRBV6-6	-	TRBJ2-1	CASSYSGPLSEQFF	TGTGCCAGCAGTTACTCGGGCCCTCTTAGTGAGCAGTTCTTC
-	TRBV18	few	TRBJ2-1	CASSPGAFALPDEQFF	TGTGCCAGCTCACCGGGGGCCTTCGCCCTCCCCGATGAGCAGTTCTTC